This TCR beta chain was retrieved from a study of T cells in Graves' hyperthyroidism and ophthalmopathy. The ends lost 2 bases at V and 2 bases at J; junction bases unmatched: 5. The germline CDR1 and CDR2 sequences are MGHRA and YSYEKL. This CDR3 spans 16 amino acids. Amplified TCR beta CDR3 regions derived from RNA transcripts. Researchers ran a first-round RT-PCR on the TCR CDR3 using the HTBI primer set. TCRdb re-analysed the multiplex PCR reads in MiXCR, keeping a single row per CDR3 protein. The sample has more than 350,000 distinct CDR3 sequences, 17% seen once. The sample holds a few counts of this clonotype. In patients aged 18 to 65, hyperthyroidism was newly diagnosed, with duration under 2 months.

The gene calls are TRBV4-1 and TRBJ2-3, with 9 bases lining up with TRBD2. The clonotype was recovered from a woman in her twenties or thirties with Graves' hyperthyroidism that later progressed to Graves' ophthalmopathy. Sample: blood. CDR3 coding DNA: TGCGCCAGCAGCCAACAGGGACTAGCCCTCACAGATACGCAGTATTTT. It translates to CASSQQGLALTDTQYF.